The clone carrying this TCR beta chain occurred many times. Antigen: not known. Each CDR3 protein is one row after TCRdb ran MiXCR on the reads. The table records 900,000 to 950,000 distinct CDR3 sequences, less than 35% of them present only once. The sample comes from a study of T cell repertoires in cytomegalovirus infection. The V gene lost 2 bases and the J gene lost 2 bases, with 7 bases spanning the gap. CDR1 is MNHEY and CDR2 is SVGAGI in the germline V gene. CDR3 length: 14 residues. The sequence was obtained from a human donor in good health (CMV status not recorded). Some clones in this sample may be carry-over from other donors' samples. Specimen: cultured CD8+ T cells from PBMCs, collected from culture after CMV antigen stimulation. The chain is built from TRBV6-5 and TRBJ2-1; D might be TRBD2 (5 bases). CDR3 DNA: TGTGCCAGCAGTTACCGGACTCCCTACAATGAGCAGTTCTTC. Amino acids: CASSYRTPYNEQFF.